These 3 T cell receptor beta chains were sequenced from one sample in a study of cytomegalovirus exposure and HLA in healthy donors. This table comes from immunoSEQ multiplex PCR, and its TCRdb copy is limited to in-frame clones, with some not included. Here the sample spans a few hundred thousand clones, roughly 87% being singletons. The specimen sequenced was PBMCs. The receptors stem from a man aged 18 to 30 in good health and CMV-seropositive.

CDR3 in amino acids: CASSEETSGGVVYEQFF. Here the CDR3 DNA reads TGTGCCAGCAGTGAAGAGACTTCTGGCGGGGTCGTATATGAGCAGTTCTTC. This chain links TRBV6-1 with TRBJ2-1; perhaps TRBD2 as D (6 bases). Germline CDR1 is MNHNS and CDR2 is SASEGT. V was shortened by 1 base and J by 8 bases, with 21 bases between the two germline ends. There are 17 residues in the CDR3.

V gene TRBV5-5 combines with J gene TRBJ1-5; no definite D call. Between the trimmed V and J ends, which lost 2 bases and 1 base, there was a span of 7 bases. This CDR3 is 14 amino acids long. The germline V gene has CDR1 SGHKS and CDR2 YYEKEE (reference sequence). The CDR3 bases are TGTGCCAGCAGCTTTTTTATAAGCAATCAGCCCCAGCATTTT. This gives the protein CASSFFISNQPQHF.

J is TRBJ2-1 and V is TRBV28, with D unresolved. Germline loops: CDR1 MDHEN, CDR2 SYDVKM. Trimming took off 6 bases at V and 2 bases at J, with 5 bases between the two ends. CDR3 length: 12 amino acids. The CDR3 here is CASRTTYNEQFF. The CDR3 DNA sequence: TGTGCCAGCAGGACGACCTACAATGAGCAGTTCTTC.